This TCR beta chain was captured in a study of T cells after yellow fever vaccination (dated by TCRdb to the late 2010s). At the level of the whole study: Libraries from fractions with low cell numbers were prepared with the SMART-Seq v4 Ultra Low Input RNA kit. Two healthy male donors made up the cohort, one aged 18 to 29 years and the other aged 30 to 39 years. To track T-cell clones before and after primary and booster YFV17D yellow fever vaccination, bulk TCR alpha and beta repertoires were sequenced longitudinally. Blood was drawn at multiple timepoints before and after primary and secondary immunization, with bulk PBMC replicates and cell subsets isolated. What the authors observed across the whole study: Only a couple of donors were included in the study, so the extent to which the findings can be generalized is limited. A small fraction of clonotypes showed up in both the CD4 and CD8 compartments, probably as a result of convergent recombination. Computational filtering was required because FACS-sorted repertoires could contain abundant contaminating clonotypes from the bulk population. Compared with the primary T-cell response, the secondary T-cell response was faster but weaker, reaching its peak on day 5 rather than on day 15. Most clones expanded after primary vaccination (almost 97% of CD4 and 88% of CD8) were re-detected after the booster, suggesting that broad memory maintenance occurred.

On this clonotype itself: Its cognate antigen has yet to be identified. Base qualities are not provided; no much larger clone lies one nucleotide away.

In light of the paper, this sample's treatment or condition label describes: live attenuated yellow fever vaccine strain. At every blood-draw timepoint, two biological replicates of bulk PBMCs were collected. A standard Ficoll-Paque protocol was used to isolate PBMCs from peripheral blood. TriZol was used to extract RNA from bulk PBMCs, CD4 and CD8 fractions, and dextramer-positive and dextramer-negative fractions. Trimming takes 5 bases off V and 1 base off J; junction bases not matched to a gene: 3. The CDR3 runs 14 residues from the cysteine to the phenylalanine. Just CDR3 DNA is preserved here, 42 bases in frame from base 1. CDR1 and CDR2, looked up from the germline V gene (reference sequence), are SEHNR and FQNEAQ. Sequencing was performed on an Illumina NovaSeq 6000. Synthesis of TCR cDNA relied on 5'RACE template switching, a step that introduced a universal primer site along with unique molecular identifiers. Priming of cDNA synthesis was performed from both the TCR alpha and TCR beta constant segments. Library amplification used two PCR steps, and the second PCR step added sample barcodes and sequencing adapters. Sequencing of the libraries was done on either Illumina HiSeq 2500 (2x100 bp) or NovaSeq (2x150 bp). The authors' analysis ran thus. Reads were demultiplexed and collapsed into UMI consensus sequences with MIGEC, and V(D)J alignment was performed with MiXCR. Vaccine-responding clonotypes were defined with edgeR using replicate PBMC samples, requiring FDR below 0.01 and a log2 fold change above 5 up to day 15. Each bulk clonotype received a CD4 or CD8 identity based on whether the sequenced CD4 or CD8 repertoire contained that clonotype at higher abundance. TCRdb ran its own pipeline on the public reads, namely fastp trimming at Q25 and MiXCR clone calling, and kept in-frame beta chains. Every distinct CDR3 protein forms one entry, paired with its most common genes and DNA. The V and J calls were determined by TCRdb, not by the authors. Within this sample are 310,000 or so distinct CDR3 sequences, with about 3.5% of them counted one time only. The ten largest clones represent around a quarter of the sample.

This chain joins TRBV7-9 to TRBJ1-1, and 8 bases in between align with TRBD1. This sequence originates from a man younger than 30 who received the YFV17D yellow fever vaccine. Sequencing used PBMCs, obtained on the day of the yellow fever booster vaccination. The DNA sequence is as follows: TGTGCCAGCAGCGACAGGGGCCAGAACACTGAAGCTTTCTTT. This sequence encodes CASSDRGQNTEAFF.